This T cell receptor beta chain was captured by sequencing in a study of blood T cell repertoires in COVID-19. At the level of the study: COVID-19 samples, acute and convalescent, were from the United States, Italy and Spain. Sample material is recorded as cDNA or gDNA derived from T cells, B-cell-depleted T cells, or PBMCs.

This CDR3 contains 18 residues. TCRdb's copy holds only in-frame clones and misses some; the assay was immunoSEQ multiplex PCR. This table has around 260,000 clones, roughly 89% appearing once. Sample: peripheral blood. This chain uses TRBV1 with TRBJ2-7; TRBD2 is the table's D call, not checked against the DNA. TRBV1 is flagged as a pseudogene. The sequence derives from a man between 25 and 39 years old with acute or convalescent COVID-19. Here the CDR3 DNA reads TGCACCAGCAGCCAAGAATTTGGTTCGCTAGCGGGGTCCTACGAGCAGTACTTC. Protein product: CTSSQEFGSLAGSYEQYF.